The TCR beta chain under discussion was sequenced for a study of T-cell reconstitution after alpha-beta-depleted transplantation in children. Molecular barcoding with unique molecular identifiers was used for the TCRbeta library. TCRdb ran MiXCR on the PCR reads and lists one entry per CDR3 protein. The sample has around 130,000 distinct CDR3 sequences, about a tenth seen once. Study-level points and caveats: Most T-cell counts and diversity one year after the transplant came from T cells that were newly produced. Several hundred expanded graft clones reportedly gave rise to the alpha-beta T cells present about two months after transplant. From surviving recipient T cells and thymic progenitors came the high day-60 TCRbeta diversity observed in some patients.

There are a few counts of this clonotype. Its antigen is undetermined. This clonotype was sampled from a girl under two years old who had a stem cell transplant for combined immunodeficiency, so the T cells may come from the graft donor. The starting material was PBMCs, mostly from graft donor cells, obtained 180 days after TCRalphabeta/CD19-depleted stem cell transplant.

The chain's CDR3 is CASSLEPGAMNTEAFF. The CDR3, as DNA: TGTGCCAGCAGCTTAGAGCCAGGGGCCATGAACACTGAAGCTTTCTTT. V and J are TRBV7-2 and TRBJ1-1, with D perhaps matching TRBD1 (6 bases). Germline values: CDR1 SGHTA, CDR2 FQGNSA. Trimming removed 1 base at V and 0 bases at J, with 12 bases between. This CDR3 has 16 amino acids.